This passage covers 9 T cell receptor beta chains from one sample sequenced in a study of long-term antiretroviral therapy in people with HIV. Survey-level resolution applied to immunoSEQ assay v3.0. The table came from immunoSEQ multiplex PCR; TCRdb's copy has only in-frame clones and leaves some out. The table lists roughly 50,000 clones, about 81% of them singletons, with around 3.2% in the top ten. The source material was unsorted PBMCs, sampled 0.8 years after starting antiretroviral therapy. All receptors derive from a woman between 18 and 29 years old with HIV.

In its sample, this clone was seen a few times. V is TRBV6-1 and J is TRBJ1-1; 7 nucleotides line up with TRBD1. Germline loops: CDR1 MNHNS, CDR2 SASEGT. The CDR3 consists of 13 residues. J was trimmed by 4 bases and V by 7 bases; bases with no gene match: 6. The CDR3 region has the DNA TGTGCCAGCACCAGGGGGGGAGGCACTGAAGCTTTCTTT. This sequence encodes CASTRGGGTEAFF.

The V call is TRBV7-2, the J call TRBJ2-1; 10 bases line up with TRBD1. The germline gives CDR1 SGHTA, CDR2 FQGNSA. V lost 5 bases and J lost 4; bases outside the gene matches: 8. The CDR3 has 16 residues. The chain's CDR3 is CASSAGGTGAYNEQFF. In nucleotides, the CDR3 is TGTGCCAGCAGCGCAGGCGGGACAGGGGCTTACAATGAGCAGTTCTTC.

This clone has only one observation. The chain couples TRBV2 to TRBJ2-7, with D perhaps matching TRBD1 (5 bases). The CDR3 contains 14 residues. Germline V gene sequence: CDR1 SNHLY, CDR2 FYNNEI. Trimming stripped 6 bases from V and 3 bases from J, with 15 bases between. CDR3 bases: TGTGCCAGCAGCCCAAGGGGTCTTTACTACGAGCAGTACTTC. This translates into CASSPRGLYYEQYF.

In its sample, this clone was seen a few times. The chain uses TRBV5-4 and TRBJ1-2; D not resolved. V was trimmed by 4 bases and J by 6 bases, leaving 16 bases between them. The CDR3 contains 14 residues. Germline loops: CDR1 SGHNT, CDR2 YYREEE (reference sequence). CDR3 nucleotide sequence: TGTGCCAGCAGCAGGTGGGGAGAAGGTGATGGCTACACCTTC. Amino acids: CASSRWGEGDGYTF.

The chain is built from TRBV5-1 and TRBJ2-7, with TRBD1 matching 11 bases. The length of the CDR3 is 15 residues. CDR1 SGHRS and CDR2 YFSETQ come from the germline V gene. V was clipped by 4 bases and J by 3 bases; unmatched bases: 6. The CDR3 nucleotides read TGCGCCAGCAGCCCAGGGACAGGGGGTTACTACGAGCAGTACTTC. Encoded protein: CASSPGTGGYYEQYF.

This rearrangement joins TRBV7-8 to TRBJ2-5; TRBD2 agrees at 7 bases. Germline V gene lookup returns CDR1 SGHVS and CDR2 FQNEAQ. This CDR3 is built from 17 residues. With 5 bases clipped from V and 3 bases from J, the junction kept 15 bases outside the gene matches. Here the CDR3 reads CASSPRQRGLPKETQYF. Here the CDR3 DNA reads TGTGCCAGCAGCCCTCGACAGCGGGGCCTACCCAAAGAGACCCAGTACTTC.

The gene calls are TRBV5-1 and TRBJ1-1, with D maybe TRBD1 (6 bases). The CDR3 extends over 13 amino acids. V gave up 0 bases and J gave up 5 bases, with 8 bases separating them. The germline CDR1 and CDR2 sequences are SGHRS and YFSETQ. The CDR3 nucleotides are TGCGCCAGCAGCTTGGGGGGGCGGACTGAAGCTTTCTTT. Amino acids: CASSLGGRTEAFF. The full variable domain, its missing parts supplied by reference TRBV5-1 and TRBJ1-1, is KAGVTQTPRYLIKTRGQQVTLSCSPISGHRSVSWYQQTPGQGLQFLFEYFSETQRNKGNFPGRFSGRQFSNSRSEMNVSTLELGDSALYLCASSLGGRTEAFFGQGTRLTVV.

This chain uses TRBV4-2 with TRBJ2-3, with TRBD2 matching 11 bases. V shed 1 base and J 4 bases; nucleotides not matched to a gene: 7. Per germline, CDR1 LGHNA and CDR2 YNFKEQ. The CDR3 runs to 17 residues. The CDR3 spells CASSQVQLAGEPDTQYF. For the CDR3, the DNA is TGTGCCAGCAGCCAAGTTCAACTAGCGGGAGAGCCAGATACGCAGTATTTT.

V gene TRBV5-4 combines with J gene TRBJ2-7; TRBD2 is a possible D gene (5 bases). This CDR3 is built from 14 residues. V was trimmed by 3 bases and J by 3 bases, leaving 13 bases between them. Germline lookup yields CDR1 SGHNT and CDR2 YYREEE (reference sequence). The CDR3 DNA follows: TGTGCCAGCAGCTCAAGCCGGGGTTACTACGAGCAGTACTTC. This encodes CASSSSRGYYEQYF.